There are a few counts of the clone carrying this TCR beta chain. The sample belongs to a study of blood T cells in healthy people across ages. Sample-barcoded 5' priming and a J-beta primer mix drove a second PCR of about 6 to 12 cycles. All cDNA molecules were each tagged by a template-switch adaptor with 12 random nucleotides. TCRdb re-derived calls from the 5' RACE reads in MiXCR, one entry per CDR3 protein. In the table there are about 840,000 distinct CDR3 sequences, 25% to 30% of which are singletons. Trimming pared 5 bases from V and 4 bases from J, leaving 20 bases between. The germline V gene encodes CDR1 SGHTA and CDR2 FQGNSA. The length of the CDR3 is 16 residues. In addition, the sample was reused for a study of T cells of mothers and their children. That report notes: Samples were provided by three healthy Caucasian mothers and their six children.

The sequenced material came from blood. The chain has TRBV7-2 and TRBJ2-5, with D perhaps matching TRBD2 (5 bases). This TCR was sampled from a woman in her thirties or forties in good health. In nucleotides, the CDR3 is TGTGCCAGCAGCCCTTCAAAGACGGGAAGCCCAGAGACCCAGTACTTC. Translation: CASSPSKTGSPETQYF.